This T cell receptor (beta chain) was recovered during a study of cytomegalovirus exposure and HLA in healthy donors. Study-wide results and caveats: Associated with HLA alleles at 0.05 false discovery rate in a later analysis were about 17,000 TCR beta sequences.

Note on this clone: The target antigen is unknown.

Germline-derived CDR1 and CDR2 are MNHEY and SVGAGI. This CDR3 is 13 amino acids long. V lost 6 bases, J lost 2 bases, and 9 bases lay in between. PCR was performed using 60 Vbeta and 13 Jbeta primers. Sequencing was performed with immunoSEQ multiplex PCR; in TCRdb, only in-frame clones are kept and a portion is missing. The sample has 130,000 to 150,000 clones, roughly 80% seen once. The rearrangement links TRBV6-5 to TRBJ2-3; D is ambiguous. This receptor was taken from a woman under 40 in good health and CMV-seronegative. Sequencing input: PBMCs. CDR3 nucleotide sequence: TGTGCCAGCAGGAACCCTACCACAGATACGCAGTATTTT. Encoded protein: CASRNPTTDTQYF.